The clone carrying this T cell receptor (beta chain) was observed many times. Its target is not known. This sample was taken from a study of breast tumors, draining lymph nodes, adjacent tissues. Study-level findings and limits: Tumor TCR diversity was below lymph nodes but above nontumor tissue. Findings are consistent with lymph node origin and intratumoral expansion of most tumor T cells. Tumor and nontumor repertoires were significantly more similar in luminal-like than in basal-like breast cancer.

Via MiXCR, TCRdb re-called the multiplex PCR reads, giving one row per CDR3 protein. The repertoire consists of fewer than 20,000 distinct CDR3 sequences, with 50% to 60% occurring once and the leading ten covering roughly 15%. Trimming pared 5 bases from V and 5 bases from J, leaving 6 bases between. There are 11 residues in the CDR3. CDR1 is MNHEY, CDR2 SVGAGI, per germline. The sequencing sample was made of tumor-adjacent breast tissue. The source is a female donor with breast cancer. Some clones in this sample may be carry-over from other donors' samples. The genes are TRBV6-5 and TRBJ1-1; D is unclear. The DNA of the CDR3 is TGTGCCAGCAGTACCTTTACTGAAGCTTTCTTT. It is translated as CASSTFTEAFF.